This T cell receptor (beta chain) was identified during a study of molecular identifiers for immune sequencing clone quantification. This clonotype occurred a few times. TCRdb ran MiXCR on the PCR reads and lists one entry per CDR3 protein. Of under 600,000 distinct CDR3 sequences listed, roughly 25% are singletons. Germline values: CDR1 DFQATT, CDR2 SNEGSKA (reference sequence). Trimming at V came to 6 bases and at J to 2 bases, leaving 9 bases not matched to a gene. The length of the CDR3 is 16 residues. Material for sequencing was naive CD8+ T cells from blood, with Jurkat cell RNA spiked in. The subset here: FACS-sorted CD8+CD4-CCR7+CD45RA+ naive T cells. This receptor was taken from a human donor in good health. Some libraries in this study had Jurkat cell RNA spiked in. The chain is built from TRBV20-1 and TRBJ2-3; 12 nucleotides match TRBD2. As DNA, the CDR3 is TGCAGTGCAAAGAGCGGGACTAGCGGGTACACAGATACGCAGTATTTT. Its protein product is CSAKSGTSGYTDTQYF.